A single sample is the source of the 20 T cell receptor beta chains below, sequenced in a study of spatial heterogeneity in lung cancer. Their antigen targets remain unknown. Whole-study results and caveats: The number of expanded tumor alpha and beta chains correlated with mutation number.

TCRdb itself ran the 5' RACE reads through MiXCR, one entry per CDR3 protein. Altogether about 11,000 distinct CDR3 sequences are present, over 10% being singletons, with the ten largest covering around 12%. Time point here: sample taken at primary tumor resection. Sequencing used lung tumor tissue, obtained at surgery. The receptors stem from a female donor with early-stage non-small cell lung cancer.

The chain has TRBV20-1 and TRBJ2-3; TRBD2 matches at 13 bases. CDR3 length equals 15 residues. V lost 6 bases and J lost 5; bases outside the gene matches: 8. The V gene's germline CDR1 is DFQATT and CDR2 SNEGSKA (reference sequence). DNA of the CDR3: TGCAGTGCCTCGCCGGGACTAGCGGGGAGAGATACGCAGTATTTT. Translating it yields CSASPGLAGRDTQYF.

This clonotype was seen many times. This chain joins TRBV7-8 and TRBJ1-3; tentatively, D is TRBD1 (6 bases). This CDR3 is 15 amino acids long. The V and J ends lost 5 bases and 0 bases respectively, with 11 bases between them. Germline values: CDR1 SGHVS, CDR2 FQNEAQ. DNA of the CDR3: TGTGCCAGCAGCCCCCGACAGGCCTCTGGAAACACCATATATTTT. Translating it yields CASSPRQASGNTIYF.

Many counts were recorded for this clonotype. The chain is built from TRBV27 and TRBJ1-6; maybe TRBD1 (6 bases). Germline V gives CDR1 MNHEY, CDR2 SMNVEV (reference sequence). V was shortened by 6 bases and J by 10 bases, with 16 bases between the two germline ends. The CDR3 loop spans 14 amino acids. The CDR3 bases are TGTGCCAGCAGGCCAACAGGGATGGAATCACCCCTCCACTTT. Translated, it gives CASRPTGMESPLHF.

This clonotype came up a few times. The chain joins TRBV2 to TRBJ1-6; D gene uncertain. Germline lookup yields CDR1 SNHLY and CDR2 FYNNEI. CDR3 size: 13 residues. Trimming left V 6 bases short and J 5 bases short, with 8 bases between. CDR3 DNA sequence: TGTGCCAGCAGGGCCCCCCATAATTCACCCCTCCACTTT. It specifies CASRAPHNSPLHF. Supplemented by reference TRBV2 and TRBJ1-6, the full variable domain reads EPEVTQTPSHQVTQMGQEVILRCVPISNHLYFYWYRQILGQKVEFLVSFYNNEISEKSEIFDDQFSVERPDGSNFTLKIRSTKLEDSAMYFCASRAPHNSPLHFGNGTRLTVT.

This clonotype was picked up many times. V and J are TRBV4-2 and TRBJ1-1; D is uncertain. Germline CDR1 reads LGHNA; CDR2 reads YNFKEQ. This CDR3 has 12 amino acids. The ends were cut back, 1 base at V and 4 bases at J, with 4 bases in the middle. The CDR3 loop reads CASSQVSTEAFF. CDR3 in DNA: TGTGCCAGCAGCCAAGTATCCACTGAAGCTTTCTTT.

This clonotype has a handful of counts. The V gene is TRBV4-1, the J gene TRBJ1-1, with D possibly matching TRBD1 (6 bases). Trimming pared 1 base from V and 7 bases from J, leaving 16 bases between. CDR3 size: 15 residues. From germline, CDR1 is MGHRA and CDR2 YSYEKL. The CDR3 bases are TGCGCCAGCAGCCAAGGCCTATCAGGGGTACTTGAAGCTTTCTTT. This encodes CASSQGLSGVLEAFF.

This clonotype was seen ten or more times. The chain couples TRBV7-2 to TRBJ1-1, with D unclear. V was cut by 3 bases and J by 1 base, with 6 bases left in between. The germline CDR1 and CDR2 sequences are SGHTA and FQGNSA. There are 13 residues in the CDR3. CDR3 DNA: TGTGCCAGCAGCTTTGCGAGGAACACTGAAGCTTTCTTT. As protein: CASSFARNTEAFF.

For this clonotype: A much larger clonotype is one base distant, so this may be a read error. V is TRBV29-1 and J is TRBJ2-3; D is unresolved. The CDR3 is 16 amino acids. Germline CDR1 and CDR2: SQVTM and ANQGSEA. Trimming left V 2 bases short and J 2 bases short, with 17 bases between. Here the CDR3 DNA reads TGCAGCGTTGAAACAATGGTAGCTACCGACACAGATACGCAGTATTTT. Its protein is CSVETMVATDTDTQYF.

This clonotype was seen repeatedly, ten times or more. This sequence joins TRBV7-6 and TRBJ1-3, with D unresolved. Germline assignment: CDR1 SGHVS and CDR2 FNYEAQ. This CDR3 region has 15 residues. Trimming shortened V by 4 bases and J by 3 bases, and 13 bases separated the two germline ends. CDR3 residues: CASSSPTTSGNTIYF. CDR3 in DNA: TGTGCCAGCAGCTCCCCGACAACGAGTGGAAACACCATATATTTT.

This clonotype came up many times. The V gene is TRBV19, the J gene TRBJ2-7, with D perhaps matching TRBD2 (6 bases). Per germline, CDR1 LNHDA and CDR2 SQIVND (reference sequence). The CDR3 is 14 amino acids. V was clipped by 9 bases and J by 2 bases, with 17 bases between them. The CDR3 loop reads CASTLSEGPYEQYF. CDR3 bases: TGTGCCAGCACCTTATCGGAGGGCCCCTACGAGCAGTACTTC. Full variable domain (missing parts from reference TRBV19 and TRBJ2-7): DGGITQSPKYLFRKEGQNVTLSCEQNLNHDAMYWYRQDPGQGLRLIYYSQIVNDFQKGDIAEGYSVSREKKESFPLTVTSAQKNPTAFYLCASTLSEGPYEQYFGPGTRLTVT.

This clonotype appeared many times. This rearrangement joins TRBV4-3 to TRBJ2-7, with 9 positions matching TRBD1. This CDR3 region has 15 residues. Unmatched junction bases numbered 5, after V lost 3 bases and J lost 2 bases. Germline V gene lookup returns CDR1 LGHNA and CDR2 YSLEER. CDR3 coding DNA: TGCGCCAGCAGCCACTGGACAGGGGTAACCTACGAGCAGTACTTC. Protein: CASSHWTGVTYEQYF.

V and J are TRBV7-2 and TRBJ2-3; D gene ambiguous. Trimming pared 6 bases from V and 1 base from J, leaving 8 bases between. Germline CDR1 reads SGHTA; CDR2 reads FQGNSA. The CDR3 loop spans 13 amino acids. The CDR3 nucleotides are TGTGCCAGCAGAGAGGTTGGCACAGATACGCAGTATTTT. This encodes CASREVGTDTQYF.

This clonotype was seen at least ten times. The rearrangement uses TRBV3-1 and TRBJ2-6, with D possibly TRBD2 on 5 matching bases. Germline V gene sequence: CDR1 LGHDT, CDR2 YNNKEL (reference sequence). V was shortened by 6 bases and J by 0 bases, with 9 bases between the two germline ends. The CDR3 is 15 residues long. CDR3 sequence reads: CASSTSRSGANVLTF. CDR3 nucleotides: TGTGCCAGCAGTACTAGTCGCTCTGGGGCCAACGTCCTGACTTTC.

This clonotype was seen more than once but under ten times. The V call is TRBV18, the J call TRBJ2-1; 7 positions match TRBD1. Germline values: CDR1 KGHSH, CDR2 LQKENI. The CDR3 loop spans 12 amino acids. After removal of 3 bases from V and 8 bases from J, the junction contained 1 base not matched to a gene. CDR3 in DNA: TGTGCCAGCTCACCGGACAGGCATGAGCAGTTCTTC. This encodes CASSPDRHEQFF.

In its sample, this clonotype was seen many times. The rearrangement links TRBV6-2 or TRBV6-3 to TRBJ1-1; the D gene is possibly TRBD1 (6 bases). Germline V gene sequence: CDR1 MNHEY, CDR2 SVGEGT. V lost 6 bases and J lost 4, with 15 bases in between. This CDR3 is built from 14 residues. The DNA for the CDR3 is TGTGCCAGCAGCGAAGGAGGGGGATCCACTGAAGCTTTCTTT. It encodes CASSEGGGSTEAFF.

A few counts support this clonotype. This chain uses TRBV12-3 or TRBV12-4 with TRBJ2-1; 10 bases agree with TRBD2. The CDR3 totals 15 residues. Trimming took 3 bases from V and 6 from J; bases not matched to a gene: 5. The CDR3 reads CASSFQAGGRNEQFF. In DNA, the CDR3 is TGTGCCAGCAGTTTTCAAGCGGGAGGGCGCAATGAGCAGTTCTTC.

This clonotype was seen at least ten times. The genes are TRBV7-2 and TRBJ1-2; D ambiguous. Trimming pared 4 bases from V and 4 bases from J, leaving 13 bases between. The CDR3 contains 14 residues. CDR1 SGHTA and CDR2 FQGNSA come from the germline V gene. The CDR3: CASSSVPVSYGYTF. As DNA, the CDR3 is TGTGCCAGCAGCTCGGTTCCGGTGAGCTATGGCTACACCTTC.

The rearrangement joins TRBV7-2 to TRBJ2-5; D is ambiguous. This CDR3 region has 14 residues. Germline CDR1 is SGHTA and CDR2 is FQGNSA. V lost 1 base and J 2 bases, leaving 8 bases between the germline ends. CDR3 region: CASSLGIVQETQYF. The CDR3 coding sequence is TGTGCCAGCAGCTTAGGAATCGTACAAGAGACCCAGTACTTC.

This clonotype occurred a few times. This chain links TRBV5-1 with TRBJ1-2; D ambiguous. The CDR3 is 13 amino acids. Trimming shortened V by 1 base and J by 1 base, and 5 bases separated the two germline ends. Per germline, CDR1 SGHRS and CDR2 YFSETQ. This CDR3 is CASSLTDNYGYTF. DNA for the CDR3: TGCGCCAGCAGCTTGACGGATAACTATGGCTACACCTTC.

A word on this clonotype: Germline and junction disagree at one end, which may indicate a read error. The chain couples TRBV4-3 to TRBJ1-2; tentatively, D is TRBD1 (6 bases). The germline V gene has CDR1 LGHNA and CDR2 YSLEER. This CDR3 comprises 14 residues. The CDR3 DNA sequence: TGCGCCAGCAGACAAGGGCAGGGGTCGTCTGGCTACACCTTC. Protein product: CASRQGQGSSGYTF.